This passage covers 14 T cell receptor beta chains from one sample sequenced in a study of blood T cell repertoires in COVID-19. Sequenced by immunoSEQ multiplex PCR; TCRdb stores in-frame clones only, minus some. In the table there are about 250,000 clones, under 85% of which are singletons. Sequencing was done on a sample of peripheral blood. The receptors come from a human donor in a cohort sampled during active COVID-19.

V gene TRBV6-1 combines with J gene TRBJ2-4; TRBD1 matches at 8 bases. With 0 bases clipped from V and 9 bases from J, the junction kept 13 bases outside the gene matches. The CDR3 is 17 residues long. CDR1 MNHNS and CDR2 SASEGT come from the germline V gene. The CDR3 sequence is CASSEAGQGANPRIQYF. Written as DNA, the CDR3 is TGTGCCAGCAGTGAAGCAGGGCAGGGGGCGAATCCCCGCATTCAGTACTTC.

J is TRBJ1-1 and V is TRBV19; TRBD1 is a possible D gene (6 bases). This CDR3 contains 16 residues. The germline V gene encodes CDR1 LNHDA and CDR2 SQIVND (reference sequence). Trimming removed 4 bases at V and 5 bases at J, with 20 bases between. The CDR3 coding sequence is TGTGCCAGTAGTACAATTTCGGGGGGGGCAAAGACTGAAGCTTTCTTT. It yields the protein CASSTISGGAKTEAFF.

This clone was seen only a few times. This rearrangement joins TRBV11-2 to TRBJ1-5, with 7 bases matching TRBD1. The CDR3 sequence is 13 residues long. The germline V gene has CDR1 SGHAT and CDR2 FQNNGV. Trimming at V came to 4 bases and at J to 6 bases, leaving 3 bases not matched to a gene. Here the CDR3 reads CASSSDRVQPQHF. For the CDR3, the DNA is TGTGCCAGCAGCTCCGACAGGGTTCAGCCCCAGCATTTT.

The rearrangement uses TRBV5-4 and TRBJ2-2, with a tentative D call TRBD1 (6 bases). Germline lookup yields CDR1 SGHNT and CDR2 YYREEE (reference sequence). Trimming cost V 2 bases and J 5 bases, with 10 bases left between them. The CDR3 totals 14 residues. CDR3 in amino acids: CASSLAQGTGELFF. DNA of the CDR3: TGTGCCAGCAGCTTAGCTCAGGGGACCGGGGAGCTGTTTTTT.

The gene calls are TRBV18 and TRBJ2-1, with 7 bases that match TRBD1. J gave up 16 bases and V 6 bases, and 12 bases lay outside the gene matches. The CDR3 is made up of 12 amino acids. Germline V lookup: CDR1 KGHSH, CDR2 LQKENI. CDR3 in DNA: TGTGCCAGCTCCCCCGCGACAGGGTCGAAATTCTTC. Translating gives CASSPATGSKFF.

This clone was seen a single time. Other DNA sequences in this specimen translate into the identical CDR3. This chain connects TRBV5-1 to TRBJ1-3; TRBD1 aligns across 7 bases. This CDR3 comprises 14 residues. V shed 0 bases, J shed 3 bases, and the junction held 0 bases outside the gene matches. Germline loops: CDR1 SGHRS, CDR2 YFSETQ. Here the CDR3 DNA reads TGCGCCAGCAGCTTGGACAGGGGTGGAAACACCATATATTTT. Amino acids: CASSLDRGGNTIYF.

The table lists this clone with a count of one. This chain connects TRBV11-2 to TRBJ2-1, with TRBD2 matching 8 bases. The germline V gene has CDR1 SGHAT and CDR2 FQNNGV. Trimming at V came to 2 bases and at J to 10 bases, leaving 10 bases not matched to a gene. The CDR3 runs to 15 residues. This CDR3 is CASSLITGRAGEQFF. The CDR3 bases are TGTGCCAGCAGCTTAATTACCGGGAGGGCCGGGGAGCAGTTCTTC. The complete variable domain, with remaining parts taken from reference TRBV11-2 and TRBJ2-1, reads EAGVAQSPRYKIIEKRQSVAFWCNPISGHATLYWYQQILGQGPKLLIQFQNNGVVDDSQLPKDRFSAERLKGVDSTLKIQPAKLEDSAVYLCASSLITGRAGEQFFGPGTRLTVL.

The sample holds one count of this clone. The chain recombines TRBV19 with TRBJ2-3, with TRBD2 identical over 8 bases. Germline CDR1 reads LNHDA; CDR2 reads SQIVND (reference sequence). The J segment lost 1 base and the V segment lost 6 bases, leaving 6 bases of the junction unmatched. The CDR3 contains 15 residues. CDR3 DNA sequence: TGTGCCAGTAGAGAGGGGCGGGGGGGCACAGATACGCAGTATTTT. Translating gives CASREGRGGTDTQYF.

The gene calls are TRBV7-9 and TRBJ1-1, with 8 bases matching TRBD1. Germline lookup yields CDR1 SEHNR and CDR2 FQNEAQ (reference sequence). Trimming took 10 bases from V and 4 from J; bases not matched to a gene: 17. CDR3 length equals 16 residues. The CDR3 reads CATHREDRAVGTEAFF. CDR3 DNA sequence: TGTGCCACACACCGAGAGGACAGGGCAGTGGGCACTGAAGCTTTCTTT.

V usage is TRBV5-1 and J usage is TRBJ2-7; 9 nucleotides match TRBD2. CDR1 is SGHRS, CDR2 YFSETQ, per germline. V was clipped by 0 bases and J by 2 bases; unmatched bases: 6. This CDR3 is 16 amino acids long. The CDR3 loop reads CASSLALAGWTYEQYF. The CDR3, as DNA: TGCGCCAGCAGCTTGGCCCTAGCGGGGTGGACCTACGAGCAGTACTTC. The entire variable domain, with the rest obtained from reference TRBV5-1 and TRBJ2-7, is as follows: KAGVTQTPRYLIKTRGQQVTLSCSPISGHRSVSWYQQTPGQGLQFLFEYFSETQRNKGNFPGRFSGRQFSNSRSEMNVSTLELGDSALYLCASSLALAGWTYEQYFGPGTRLTVT.

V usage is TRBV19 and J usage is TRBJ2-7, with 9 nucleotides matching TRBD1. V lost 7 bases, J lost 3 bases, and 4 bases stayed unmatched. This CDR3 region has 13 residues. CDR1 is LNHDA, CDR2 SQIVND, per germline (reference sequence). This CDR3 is CASTQTGGYEQYF. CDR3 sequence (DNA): TGTGCCAGTACCCAGACAGGGGGCTACGAGCAGTACTTC.

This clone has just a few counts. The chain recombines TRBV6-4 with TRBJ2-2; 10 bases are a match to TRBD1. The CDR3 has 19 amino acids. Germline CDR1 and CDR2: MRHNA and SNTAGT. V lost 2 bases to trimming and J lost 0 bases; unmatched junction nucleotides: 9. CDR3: CASSDVRTGGLTNTGELFF. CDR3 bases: TGTGCCAGCAGTGACGTGAGGACAGGGGGTCTCACGAACACCGGGGAGCTGTTTTTT.

The CDR3 sequence is CASSRGQEFGYTF. The CDR3 DNA sequence: TGTGCCAGCAGCCGTGGACAGGAGTTTGGCTACACCTTC. The chain couples TRBV7-9 to TRBJ1-2, with 7 bases fitting TRBD1. CDR3 length: 13 residues. Germline V gene sequence: CDR1 SEHNR, CDR2 FQNEAQ (reference sequence). Trimming removed 5 bases from V and 7 bases from J; junction bases left unmatched: 7.

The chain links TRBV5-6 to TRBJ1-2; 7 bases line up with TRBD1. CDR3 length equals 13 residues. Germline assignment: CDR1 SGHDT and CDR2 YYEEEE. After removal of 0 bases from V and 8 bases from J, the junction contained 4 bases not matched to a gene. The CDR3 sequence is CASSLGGGQGYTF. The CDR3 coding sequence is TGTGCCAGCAGCTTGGGAGGGGGCCAAGGCTACACCTTC.